This T cell receptor (beta chain) was captured in a study of blood T cells in healthy people across ages. Only a few counts were recorded for this clonotype. Next came a second PCR, run for about 6 to 12 cycles, which used a sample-barcoded 5' primer along with a J-beta primer mix. Each CDR3 protein gets one entry after TCRdb re-called the 5' RACE reads with MiXCR. The sample includes 710,000 or so distinct CDR3 sequences, about a fifth of them seen just once. The CDR3 spans 14 residues. The V segment lost 5 bases and the J segment 9 bases; nucleotides outside the gene matches: 8. This TCR was recovered from a man between 65 and 85 years old in good health. J is TRBJ1-5 and V is TRBV12-3 or TRBV12-4; TRBD1 agrees at 9 bases. The sample consisted of blood. The CDR3 protein is CASSPGTGNPPQHF. The CDR3 coding sequence is TGTGCCAGCAGTCCGGGGACAGGGAACCCGCCCCAGCATTTT.